This T cell receptor beta chain was retrieved from a study of blood T cell repertoires in COVID-19. Across the whole study: Acute and convalescent COVID-19 specimens originated in the United States, Italy and Spain.

This clone has only a few counts. Within the sample, other DNA sequences also encode this same CDR3. TCRdb's copy holds only in-frame clones and misses some; the assay was immunoSEQ multiplex PCR. The profile shows about 110,000 clones, about four fifths of them singletons. Trimming took 3 bases from V and 5 from J; bases not matched to a gene: 2. CDR3 length: 13 amino acids. Germline CDR1 and CDR2: SGHVS and FQNEAQ. Sequenced input: peripheral blood. The source of this sequence is a woman in her 70s with acute or convalescent COVID-19. V gene TRBV7-8 combines with J gene TRBJ1-1; 8 nucleotides match TRBD1. The chain's CDR3 is CASSFRQGTEAFF. CDR3 DNA sequence: TGTGCCAGCAGCTTCAGACAGGGGACTGAAGCTTTCTTT.